This T cell receptor (beta chain) was obtained from a study of cytomegalovirus exposure and HLA in healthy donors. The study's findings and limits: Excluded: some indistinguishable V segments such as TRBV6-2 and TRBV6-3.

It was with 60 Vbeta and 13 Jbeta primers that the PCR ran. Sequencing was performed with immunoSEQ multiplex PCR; in TCRdb, only in-frame clones are kept and a portion is missing. Of about 94,000 clones listed, less than 80% were seen once; the top ten hold 20% to 25%. This CDR3 has 13 residues. Germline lookup yields CDR1 LNHDA and CDR2 SQIVND (reference sequence). V was cut by 3 bases and J by 2 bases, with 7 bases left in between. This clone was seen once. Antigen specificity is unknown. V and J are TRBV19 and TRBJ1-1; D call uncertain. This TCR was recovered from a man aged 25-45 years in good health and CMV-seropositive. What was sequenced was PBMCs. The CDR3 DNA reads as TGTGCCAGTAGTATGCAGATCAACACTGAAGCTTTCTTT. Translation gives CASSMQINTEAFF.